Listed here is a single TCR beta chain. This record comes from a study of cytomegalovirus exposure and HLA in healthy donors. The PCR had 60 Vbeta and 13 Jbeta primers. Assay used: immunoSEQ multiplex PCR; TCRdb lists only in-frame clones, some missing. This sample yields 80,000 to 95,000 clones, of which 60% to 85% are seen a single time; 5.5% to 6% belongs to the top ten. CDR1 and CDR2 (germline): SGHTA, FQGNSA. There are 13 residues in the CDR3. Trimming stripped 3 bases from V and 3 bases from J, with 9 bases between. Input material: PBMCs. The chain is built from TRBV7-2 and TRBJ2-7; no clear D. This clonotype was sampled from a man between 18 and 29 years old in good health and CMV-seropositive. CDR3 residues: CASSFGGFYEQYF. CDR3 sequence (DNA): TGTGCCAGCAGCTTCGGCGGATTCTACGAGCAGTACTTC. Full variable domain (rest looked up from reference TRBV7-2 and TRBJ2-7): GAGVSQSPSNKVTEKGKDVELRCDPISGHTALYWYRQSLGQGLEFLIYFQGNSAPDKSGLPSDRFSAERTGGSVSTLTIQRTQQEDSAVYLCASSFGGFYEQYFGPGTRLTVT.